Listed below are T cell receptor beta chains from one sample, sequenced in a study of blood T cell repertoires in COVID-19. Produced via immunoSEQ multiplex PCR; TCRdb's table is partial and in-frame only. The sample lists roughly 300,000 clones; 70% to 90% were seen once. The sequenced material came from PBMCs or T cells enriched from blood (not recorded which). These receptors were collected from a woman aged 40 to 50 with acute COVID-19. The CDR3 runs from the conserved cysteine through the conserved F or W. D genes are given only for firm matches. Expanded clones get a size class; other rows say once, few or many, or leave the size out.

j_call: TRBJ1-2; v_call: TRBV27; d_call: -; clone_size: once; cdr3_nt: TGTGCCAGCAGTTTAGAGGGGGGGGGCGGCTACACCTTC; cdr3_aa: CASSLEGGGGYTF
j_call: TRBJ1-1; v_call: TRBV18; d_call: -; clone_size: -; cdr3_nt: TGTGCCAGCTCACCCGGCGGGGGCTTTAACACTGAAGCTTTCTTT; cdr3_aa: CASSPGGGFNTEAFF
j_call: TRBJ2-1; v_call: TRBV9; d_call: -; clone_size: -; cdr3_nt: TGTGCCAGCAGCGTCCACCCGGGAGTCGGCAGAAATGAGCAGTTCTTC; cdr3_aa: CASSVHPGVGRNEQFF
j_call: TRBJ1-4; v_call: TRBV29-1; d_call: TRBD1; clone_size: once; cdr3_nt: TGCAGCGTTGAGGGGGACAGACAAAAACTGTTTTTT; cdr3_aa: CSVEGDRQKLFF
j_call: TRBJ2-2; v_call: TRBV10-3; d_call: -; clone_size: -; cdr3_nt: TGTGCCATCAGTGAGGGGGGGGCCACCGGGGAGCTGTTTTTT; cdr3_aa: CAISEGGATGELFF
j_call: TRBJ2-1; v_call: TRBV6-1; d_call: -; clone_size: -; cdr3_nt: TGTGCCAGCAGTGAACAACTAGCCAGAAACAATGAGCAGTTCTTC; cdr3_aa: CASSEQLARNNEQFF
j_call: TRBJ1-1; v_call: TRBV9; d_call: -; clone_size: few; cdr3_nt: TGTGCCAGCAGCGTACAGACAGGGAACACTGAAGCTTTCTTT; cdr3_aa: CASSVQTGNTEAFF
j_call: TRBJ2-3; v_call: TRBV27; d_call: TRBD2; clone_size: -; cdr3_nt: TGTGCCAGCAGTTTGGGACTCGCCGGGGGGGAAGATACGCAGTATTTT; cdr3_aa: CASSLGLAGGEDTQYF
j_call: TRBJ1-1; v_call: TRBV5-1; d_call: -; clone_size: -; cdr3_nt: TGCGCCAGCAGCTTGGGGGCAAGGAACACTGAAGCTTTCTTT; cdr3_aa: CASSLGARNTEAFF
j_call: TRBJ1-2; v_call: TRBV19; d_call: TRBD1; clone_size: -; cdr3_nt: TGTGCCAGTAGTACGCAGGGGGCTGGGTCTAACTATGGCTACACCTTC; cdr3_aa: CASSTQGAGSNYGYTF
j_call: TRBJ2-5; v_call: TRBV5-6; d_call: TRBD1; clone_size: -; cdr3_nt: TGTGCCAGCAGCTTGGAGGGGGCAGGCACACGGGGAGAGACCCAGTACTTC; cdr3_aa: CASSLEGAGTRGETQYF
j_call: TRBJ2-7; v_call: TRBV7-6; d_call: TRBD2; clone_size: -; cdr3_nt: TGTGCCAGCAGCCAAGAGCTAGCGGGACCGTACTACGAGCAGTACTTC; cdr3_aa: CASSQELAGPYYEQYF
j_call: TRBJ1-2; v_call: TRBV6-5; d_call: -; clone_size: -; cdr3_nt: TGTGCCAGCAGTTACTCAGGGAGAGGGTACGCCTTC; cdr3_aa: CASSYSGRGYAF
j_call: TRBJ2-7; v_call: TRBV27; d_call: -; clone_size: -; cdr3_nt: TGTGCCAGCACGAACAGGGAGATCTACGAGCAGTACTTC; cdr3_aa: CASTNREIYEQYF
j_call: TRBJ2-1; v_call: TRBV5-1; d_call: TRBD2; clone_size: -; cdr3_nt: TGCGCCAGCAGCCCAAATACAGCGGGAGTGAATGAGCAGTTCTTC; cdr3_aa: CASSPNTAGVNEQFF
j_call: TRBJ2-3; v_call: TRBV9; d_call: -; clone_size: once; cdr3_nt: TGTGCCAGCAGCCTCCCGACGGGAAGCACAGATACGCAGTATTTT; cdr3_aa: CASSLPTGSTDTQYF
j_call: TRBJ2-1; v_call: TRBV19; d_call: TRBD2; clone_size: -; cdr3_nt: TGTGCCAGTAGTAGAGCTTTAAGACTAGCGGGAAACAATGAGCAGTTCTTC; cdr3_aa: CASSRALRLAGNNEQFF
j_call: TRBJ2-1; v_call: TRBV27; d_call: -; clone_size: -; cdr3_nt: TGTGCCAGCAGACCATCACTACCGGGAAACGAGCAGTTCTTC; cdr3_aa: CASRPSLPGNEQFF
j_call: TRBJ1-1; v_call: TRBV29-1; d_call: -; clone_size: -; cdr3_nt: TGCAGCGCCAACCCGGGTAAGGGGATGAACACTGAAGCTTTCTTT; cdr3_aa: CSANPGKGMNTEAFF
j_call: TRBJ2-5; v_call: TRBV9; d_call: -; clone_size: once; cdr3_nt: TGTGCCAGCAGTAGAAGCGGATTCCAAGAGACCCAGTACTTC; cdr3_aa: CASSRSGFQETQYF
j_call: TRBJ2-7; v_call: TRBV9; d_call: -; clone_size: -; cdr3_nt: TGTGCCAGCAGCGTAGACCGGGGGGCTAAGAGCTACGAGCAGTACTTC; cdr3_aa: CASSVDRGAKSYEQYF
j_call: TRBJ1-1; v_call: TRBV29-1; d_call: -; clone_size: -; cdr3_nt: TGCAGCGTTGCTCAGAAGAACACTGAAGCTTTCTTT; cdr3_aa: CSVAQKNTEAFF
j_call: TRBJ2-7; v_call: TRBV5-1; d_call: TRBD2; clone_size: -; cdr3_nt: TGCGCCAGCAGCTTGGAATTAGCGGGAGGGCCGGTATCCTACGAGCAGTACTTC; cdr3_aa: CASSLELAGGPVSYEQYF
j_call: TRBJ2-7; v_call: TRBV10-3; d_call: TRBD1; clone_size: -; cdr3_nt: TGTGCCATCAGGACGGACAGGGCAACCTACGAGCAGTACTTC; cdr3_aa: CAIRTDRATYEQYF
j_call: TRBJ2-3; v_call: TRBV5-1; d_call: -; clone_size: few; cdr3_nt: TGCGCCAGCAGCTTAACAGGGTACGGCACAGATACGCAGTATTTT; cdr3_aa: CASSLTGYGTDTQYF
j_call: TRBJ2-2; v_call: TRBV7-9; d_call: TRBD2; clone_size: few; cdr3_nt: TGTGCCAGCAGCCGTGGGACTAGCGGGACTCACACCGGGGAGCTGTTTTTT; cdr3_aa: CASSRGTSGTHTGELFF
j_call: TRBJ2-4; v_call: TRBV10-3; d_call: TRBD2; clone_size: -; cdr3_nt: TGTGCCATCAGTGGTGGGACTAGCGGGAGAGACATTCAGTACTTC; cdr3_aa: CAISGGTSGRDIQYF
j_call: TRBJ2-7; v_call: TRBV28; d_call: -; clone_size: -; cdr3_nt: TGTGCCAGCAGTTCATTAGACAGGAACTCCTACGAGCAGTACTTC; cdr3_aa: CASSSLDRNSYEQYF
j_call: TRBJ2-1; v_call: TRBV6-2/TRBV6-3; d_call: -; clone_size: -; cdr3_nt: TGTGCCAGCAGTTACTTAGAACCAGGGAATGAGCAGTTCTTC; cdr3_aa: CASSYLEPGNEQFF
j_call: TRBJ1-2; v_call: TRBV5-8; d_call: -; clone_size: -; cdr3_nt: TGTGCCAGCAGCTTGCCAGAGCGTTATGGCTACACCTTC; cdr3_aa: CASSLPERYGYTF
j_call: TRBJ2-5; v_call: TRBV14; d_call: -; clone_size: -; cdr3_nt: TGTGCCAGCAGCCAGAAACTAGGTCTCGTTTCCGAGACCCAGTACTTC; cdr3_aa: CASSQKLGLVSETQYF
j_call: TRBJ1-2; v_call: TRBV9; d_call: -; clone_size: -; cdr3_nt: TGTGCCAGCAGCGCCTCCCCGGGTTATGGCTACACCTTC; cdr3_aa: CASSASPGYGYTF
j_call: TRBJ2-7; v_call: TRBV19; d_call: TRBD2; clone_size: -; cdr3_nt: TGTGCCAGTAGTTCGGGGGTTCGGGAGGGCGTGGGTGAGCAGTACTTC; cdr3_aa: CASSSGVREGVGEQYF
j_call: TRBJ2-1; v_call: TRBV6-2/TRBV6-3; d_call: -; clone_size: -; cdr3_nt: TGTGCCAGCAGTTTCGGGCGGTGGACGAAGCGGACTCTATACAATGAGCAGTTCTTC; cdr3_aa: CASSFGRWTKRTLYNEQFF
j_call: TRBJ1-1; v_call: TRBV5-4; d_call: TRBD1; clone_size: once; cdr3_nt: TGTGCCAGCAGCTTGGGGGGACAGGGGAGCGTGAACACTGAAGCTTTCTTT; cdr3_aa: CASSLGGQGSVNTEAFF
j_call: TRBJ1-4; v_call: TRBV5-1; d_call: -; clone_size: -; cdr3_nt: TGCGCCAGCAGCTTGGCCGGGGGGGCCTATGAAAAACTGTTTTTT; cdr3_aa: CASSLAGGAYEKLFF
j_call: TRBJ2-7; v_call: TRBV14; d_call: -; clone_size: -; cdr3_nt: TGTGCCAGCAGCCCACGACGGGGAACCTACGAGCAGTACTTC; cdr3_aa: CASSPRRGTYEQYF
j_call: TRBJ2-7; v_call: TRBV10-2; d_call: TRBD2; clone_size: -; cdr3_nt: TGCGCCAGCAGTGACTTTGCGGGAGGGAAATACGAGCAGTACTTC; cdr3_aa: CASSDFAGGKYEQYF
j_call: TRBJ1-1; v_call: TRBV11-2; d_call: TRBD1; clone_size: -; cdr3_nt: TGTGCCAGCAGCTTCCGACGGACAGGGGGCGTCTCTGAAGCTTTCTTT; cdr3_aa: CASSFRRTGGVSEAFF
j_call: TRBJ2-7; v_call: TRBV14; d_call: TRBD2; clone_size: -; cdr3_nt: TGTGCCAGCAGCCCGCAGGGACTAGCGGGGGCCTACGAGCAGTACTTC; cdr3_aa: CASSPQGLAGAYEQYF
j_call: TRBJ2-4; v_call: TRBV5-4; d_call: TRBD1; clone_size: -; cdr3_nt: TGTGCCAGCAGCTTAGGGGGCGACCTGAAAAACATTCAGTACTTC; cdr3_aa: CASSLGGDLKNIQYF
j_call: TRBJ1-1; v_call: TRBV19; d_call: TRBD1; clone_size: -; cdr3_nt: TGTGCCAGTAGTAGTCAGGGGGATGCCGTTAGATTGAACACTGAAGCTTTCTTT; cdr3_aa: CASSSQGDAVRLNTEAFF
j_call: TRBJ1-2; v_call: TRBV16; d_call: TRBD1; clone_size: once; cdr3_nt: TGTGCCAGCAGCCAAGGGACAGGGGTGCAGGGCTATGGCTACACCTTC; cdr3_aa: CASSQGTGVQGYGYTF
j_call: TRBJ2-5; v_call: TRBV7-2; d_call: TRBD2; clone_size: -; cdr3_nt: TGTGCCAGCAGCTTCGCTAGCGGGACCCAAGAGACCCAGTACTTC; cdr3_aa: CASSFASGTQETQYF
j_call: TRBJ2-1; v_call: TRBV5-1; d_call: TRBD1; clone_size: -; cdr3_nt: TGCGCCAGCAGCTTGGCCGCGACAGGGGGCATAGATGAGCAGTTCTTC; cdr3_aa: CASSLAATGGIDEQFF
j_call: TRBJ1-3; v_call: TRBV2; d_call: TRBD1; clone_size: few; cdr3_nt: TGTGCCAGCAGTGCCCGGGACAGGGACTCTGGAAACACCATATATTTT; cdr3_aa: CASSARDRDSGNTIYF
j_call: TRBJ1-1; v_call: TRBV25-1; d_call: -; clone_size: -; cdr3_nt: TGTGCCAGCAGTGAATCGGGAGTCATGAACACTGAAGCTTTCTTT; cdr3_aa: CASSESGVMNTEAFF
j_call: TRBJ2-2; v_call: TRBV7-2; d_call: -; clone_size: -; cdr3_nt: TGTGCCAGCAGCTTAGGACACTTAGGGGAGCTGTTTTTT; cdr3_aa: CASSLGHLGELFF